Listed below are T cell receptor beta chains from one sample, sequenced in a study of control samples from healthy donors and cancer patients. Sequencing was performed with immunoSEQ multiplex PCR; in TCRdb, only in-frame clones are kept and a portion is missing. The table records 100,000 or so clones, around 89% of them present only once. Sample: blood. These receptors originate from a man aged 25-40 years in good health. Each CDR3 is given with its conserved first and last residue. Fields, in order: J gene, CDR3 length, V gene, CDR3 protein.

TRBJ2-7 13 TRBV28 CASSRTRAYEQYF
TRBJ1-1 14 TRBV19 CASSISLVNTEAFF
TRBJ1-6 16 TRBV7-2 CASSPPPTGVNSPLHF
TRBJ1-5 15 TRBV28 CASSFGGQGYQPQHF
TRBJ1-3 14 TRBV30 CASTRDTSPNTIYF
TRBJ2-1 14 TRBV19 CASSIMLSDNEQFF
TRBJ1-5 16 TRBV5-1 CASSLGGTGGNQPQHF
TRBJ2-3 11 TRBV3-1/TRBV3-2 CASSIGDTQYF
TRBJ2-1 14 TRBV4-3 CASSQVSDYNEQFF
TRBJ2-7 17 TRBV18 CASSPPILRGKLYEQYF
TRBJ2-3 16 TRBV7-2 CASSSLSSPGGYTQYF
TRBJ2-7 14 TRBV6-6 CASKPGQGVYEQYF
TRBJ1-3 15 TRBV6-5 CASRLDWGPGNTIYF
TRBJ2-5 14 TRBV9 CASSVDRGQETQYF
TRBJ2-7 13 TRBV30 CAWSLGVLYEQYF
TRBJ1-2 12 TRBV5-1 CASSLEGYGYTF
TRBJ1-3 17 TRBV15 CATSRDQQGASGNTIYF
TRBJ2-7 16 TRBV18 CASSPPGQGFPYEQYF
TRBJ1-5 12 TRBV6-5 CASGNSNQPQHF
TRBJ1-5 14 TRBV7-2 CASSLEPGSQPQHF
TRBJ2-1 17 TRBV4-1 CASSQVRAGADYNEQFF
TRBJ2-2 13 TRBV6-5 CASSYAGHRELFF
TRBJ2-1 13 TRBV4-3 CASSQFMGDREFF
TRBJ1-2 15 TRBV30 CAWRVVWGVFKGYTF
TRBJ2-1 16 TRBV28 CASTPSGGSSYNEQFF
TRBJ2-3 16 TRBV5-4 CASSHPGQGHTDTQYF
TRBJ1-2 15 TRBV7-9 CASSLWEPGVSGYTF
TRBJ2-6 15 TRBV6-4 CASSSDSSGANVLTF
TRBJ2-5 16 TRBV7-6 CASSFLGRRFQETQYF
TRBJ2-3 16 TRBV9 CASSPHSGAGTDTQYF
TRBJ2-6 16 TRBV30 CAWRTPIVSGANVLTF
TRBJ2-1 13 TRBV23-1 CASSQDGGWGQFF
TRBJ1-5 13 TRBV7-8 CASRPALNQPQHF
TRBJ1-1 11 TRBV12-5 CASGLNTEAFF
TRBJ2-5 17 TRBV7-9 CASSPKELAGGQETQYF
TRBJ2-6 16 TRBV24-1 CATSDSTASGANVLTF
TRBJ2-2 15 TRBV9 CASSVVTGVRGELFF
TRBJ2-2 15 TRBV2 CASRQREGYTGELFF
TRBJ1-5 15 TRBV28 CASSLSTGGYQPQHF
TRBJ1-1 15 TRBV6-5 CASSPGGGGGTEAFF
TRBJ1-5 15 TRBV7-9 CASSLSGLSNQPQHF
TRBJ1-2 14 TRBV19 CASSIGEGPYGYTF
TRBJ2-2 12 TRBV24-1 CATAAYTGELFF